These 9 T cell receptor beta chains originate from one sample sequenced in a study of shared clonotypes between healthy human individuals (dated by TCRdb to the early 2020s). Libraries were constructed by the immunoSEQ multiplex PCR assay. TCRdb took over this immuneACCESS table, retaining in-frame rearrangements with V and J assigned. Such tables are incomplete; in checked studies, under half of the missing clones stem from an unresolved V gene, and the remainder is unexplained. The table for this sample lists around 2,000,000 clones; about 95% of them were counted only once. Approximately 1.2% of the sample belongs to the ten largest clones. CD8 naive samples consisted of CD45RO-negative cells that were positively selected for CCR7, yielding a CD45RA+CCR7+ population without TemRA cells. Sequencing used naive CD8+ T cells sorted from blood. The meaning of the sample's cell subset or site label: CD45RA+CCR7+. All receptors come from a man between 18 and 35 years old in good health.

The chain has TRBV4-1 and TRBJ2-6; no reliable D call. The CDR3 runs 16 residues. Trimming pared 4 bases from V and 4 bases from J, leaving 14 bases between. Germline V gene sequence: CDR1 MGHRA, CDR2 YSYEKL. The CDR3 spells CASSPGPPTGANVLTF. The DNA of the CDR3 is TGCGCCAGCAGCCCTGGGCCGCCGACAGGGGCCAACGTCCTGACTTTC.

The chain employs TRBV4-1 and TRBJ1-5; TRBD1 agrees at 9 bases. This CDR3 is built from 17 residues. Germline loops: CDR1 MGHRA, CDR2 YSYEKL. The trim removed 2 bases at V and 8 bases at J, leaving 13 bases unmatched. The CDR3 loop is CASSQSLDRGFSEPQHF. The CDR3 DNA sequence: TGCGCCAGCAGCCAATCTCTGGACAGGGGTTTCTCGGAGCCCCAGCATTTT.

The chain has TRBV5-4 and TRBJ2-5; D gene unclear. CDR1 is SGHNT, CDR2 YYREEE, per germline (reference sequence). This CDR3 contains 12 residues. Trimming stripped 2 bases from V and 1 base from J, with 3 bases between. The chain's CDR3 is CASSLSQETQYF. CDR3 DNA sequence: TGTGCCAGCAGCTTATCCCAAGAGACCCAGTACTTC.

CDR3 sequence reads: CASRYRRTSYNEQFF. In DNA, the CDR3 is TGCGCCAGCAGATATAGGCGGACCTCCTACAATGAGCAGTTCTTC. This chain links TRBV5-1 with TRBJ2-1, with D hard to call. Trimming took 5 bases from V and 0 from J, leaving 12 bases between them. This CDR3 contains 15 residues. Germline-derived CDR1 and CDR2 are SGHRS and YFSETQ.

The V call is TRBV10-1, the J call TRBJ2-2; 11 bases line up with TRBD2. V was pared by 2 bases and J by 5 bases, with 13 bases of the junction left unmatched. Germline V gene data show CDR1 as WNHNN and CDR2 as SYGVQD (reference sequence). This CDR3 comprises 19 residues. CDR3 region: CASSESSGGAAEETGELFF. The CDR3 DNA is TGCGCCAGCAGTGAGAGTAGCGGGGGGGCCGCGGAAGAAACCGGGGAGCTGTTTTTT.

The chain joins TRBV5-1 to TRBJ2-7; possible D gene TRBD1, 6 bases. The CDR3 covers 17 residues. The germline V gene has CDR1 SGHRS and CDR2 YFSETQ. The V end lost 4 bases, the J end lost 0 bases, and 20 bases lay between the germline ends. CDR3 in amino acids: CASSPDSPGHPSYEQYF. CDR3 in DNA: TGCGCCAGCAGCCCGGACTCACCGGGACACCCCTCCTACGAGCAGTACTTC.

The rearrangement links TRBV29-1 to TRBJ1-6; D uncertain. Germline CDR1 reads SQVTM; CDR2 reads ANQGSEA. V lost 4 bases to trimming and J lost 9 bases, with 10 bases between them. CDR3 length equals 12 residues. The CDR3 DNA sequence: TGCAGCGTTGTCGGATACAGTTCACCCCTCCACTTT. Translation: CSVVGYSSPLHF.

This rearrangement joins TRBV28 to TRBJ1-5; the D is unclear. Germline CDR1 and CDR2: MDHEN and SYDVKM. Trimming cost V 2 bases and J 0 bases, with 8 bases left between them. The CDR3 totals 15 residues. The CDR3 sequence is CASSLVRNSNQPQHF. The CDR3, as DNA: TGTGCCAGCAGTTTAGTTCGGAATAGCAATCAGCCCCAGCATTTT.

The V and J genes are TRBV28 and TRBJ1-1, with D uncertain. CDR1 and CDR2 from the germline V gene are MDHEN and SYDVKM. The CDR3 runs to 11 residues. Between the trimmed V and J ends, which lost 7 bases and 2 bases, there was a span of 5 bases. The CDR3 coding sequence is TGTGCCAGCAACGTAAACACTGAAGCTTTCTTT. This translates into CASNVNTEAFF.